The T cell receptor beta chain described here comes from a study of blood T cell repertoires in COVID-19. Turning to the study itself: Samples came from the United States, Italy and Spain, spanning acute and convalescent COVID-19. T cells, B-cell-depleted T cells, or PBMCs supplied cDNA or gDNA.

Trimming removed 6 bases from V and 2 bases from J, with 11 bases in between. The CDR3 covers 12 residues. Germline assignment: CDR1 SQVTM and CDR2 ANQGSEA. In the authors' methods: Scientists estimated how many nucleated cells there were by amplifying reference gene primers. Using immunoSEQ multiplex PCR, the repertoire was profiled, and TCRdb retains in-frame clones only, with some absent. That table furnishes V, J and clone size, whereas the DNA furnished D and trimming. Among 50,000 to 80,000 clones listed, 75% to 85% were seen once. The receptor comes from a woman aged 55-75 years with acute or convalescent COVID-19. What was sequenced was peripheral blood. J is TRBJ2-7 and V is TRBV29-1; a weak D match, TRBD2 (6 bases). The CDR3 DNA is TGCAGCGTCGCCGGGAGCCCCTACGAGCAGTACTTC. It specifies CSVAGSPYEQYF.